The TCR beta chain under discussion was sequenced for a study of response to subunit inactivated influenza vaccine. Via MiXCR, TCRdb re-called the RT-PCR reads, giving one row per CDR3 protein. The sample shows 530,000 or so distinct CDR3 sequences, roughly 23% of them seen only once. Findings and limits, study-wide: The authors suggested that every seasonal influenza vaccination recruits few new T cells.

About this clonotype itself: As yet, its antigen is unknown.

The CDR3 length is 15 residues. Germline lookup yields CDR1 MNHEY and CDR2 SMNVEV (reference sequence). J was trimmed by 12 bases and V by 1 base; bases with no gene match: 11. The J gene is TRBJ2-1, the V gene TRBV27; TRBD2 aligns across 8 bases. Sequencing used CD4+ T cells sorted from PBMCs, obtained 5 days after vaccination. The receptor was isolated from a man aged 50 or older who received an inactivated influenza vaccine. CDR3 in DNA: TGTGCCAGCAGTTTATATATGGGGGCTAGCGGGTGGCAGTTCTTC. Translation gives CASSLYMGASGWQFF.